Here is one T cell receptor beta chain with its context. Its cognate antigen is unknown. In the PCR, 60 Vbeta and 13 Jbeta primers were used. TCRdb's table, derived via immunoSEQ multiplex PCR, lists solely in-frame clones and lacks some. In the table there are some 120,000 clones, 75% to 80% of which are singletons. This sample was included in a study of cytomegalovirus exposure and HLA in healthy donors. Findings of the study overall: TCR sequences were mostly rare, though some public TCRs occurred in many donors.

After removal of 3 bases from V and 7 bases from J, the junction contained 5 bases not matched to a gene. The CDR3 has 13 amino acids. Germline CDR1 reads GTSNPN; CDR2 reads SVGIG (reference sequence). The TCR was taken from a woman aged 40 to 50 in good health and CMV-seropositive. The chain uses TRBV30 and TRBJ1-5, with 8 bases aligning to TRBD1. Sequenced sample: PBMCs. DNA for the CDR3: TGTGCCTGGAGGGTCACAGGGGGACAGCCCCAGCATTTT. Translation: CAWRVTGGQPQHF. Based on the CDR3 plus reference TRBV30 and TRBJ1-5, the full variable domain is SQTIHQWPATLVQPVGSPLSLECTVEGTSNPNLYWYRQAAGRGLQLLFYSVGIGQISSEVPQNLSASRPQDRQFILSSKKLLLSDSGFYLCAWRVTGGQPQHFGDGTRLSIL.